The 5 T cell receptor beta chains below were found in one sample sequenced in a study of blood T cell repertoires in COVID-19. Data came from immunoSEQ multiplex PCR; TCRdb stores just in-frame clones and leaves some out. The sample has 200,000 to 300,000 clones; 80% to 85% are singletons. What was sequenced was peripheral blood. These receptors were taken from a woman aged 40 to 50 who had recovered from COVID-19.

The V and J genes are TRBV27 and TRBJ1-6; D is unclear. The CDR3 is 12 amino acids. CDR1 is MNHEY and CDR2 is SMNVEV in the germline V gene (reference sequence). Trimming left V 5 bases short and J 9 bases short, with 8 bases between. This chain's CDR3 is CASSGSGSPLHF. The CDR3 DNA follows: TGTGCCAGCAGTGGATCAGGTTCACCCCTCCACTTT.

This chain uses TRBV30 with TRBJ1-1; no clear D. Deletions cut 1 base from V and 3 bases from J, with 9 bases between. The CDR3 spans 13 residues. Germline CDR1 GTSNPN, CDR2 SVGIG (reference sequence). CDR3 amino acids: CAWSARVDTEAFF. The CDR3 coding sequence is TGTGCCTGGAGTGCTAGAGTAGACACTGAAGCTTTCTTT.

J is TRBJ1-3 and V is TRBV5-1; 7 bases map to TRBD1. Germline CDR1 and CDR2: SGHRS and YFSETQ. CDR3 length equals 16 residues. V trimming: 0 bases; J trimming: 4 bases; junction bases outside the gene matches: 7. The CDR3 DNA reads as TGCGCCAGCAGCTTGGAAACCAGGGGGTTCGGAAACACCATATATTTT. Translation gives CASSLETRGFGNTIYF. The whole variable domain, filled in from reference TRBV5-1 and TRBJ1-3, reads KAGVTQTPRYLIKTRGQQVTLSCSPISGHRSVSWYQQTPGQGLQFLFEYFSETQRNKGNFPGRFSGRQFSNSRSEMNVSTLELGDSALYLCASSLETRGFGNTIYFGEGSWLTVV.

The J gene is TRBJ2-3, the V gene TRBV30; D is uncertain. The CDR3 runs to 13 residues. Germline values: CDR1 GTSNPN, CDR2 SVGIG (reference sequence). The V gene lost 1 base and the J gene lost 5 bases, with 10 bases spanning the gap. CDR3 residues: CAWSAPSGDTQYF. The CDR3 coding sequence is TGTGCCTGGAGTGCACCATCGGGAGATACGCAGTATTTT.

This rearrangement joins TRBV19 to TRBJ2-1; D is undetermined. This CDR3 is 14 amino acids long. The V end lost 3 bases, the J end lost 10 bases, and 16 bases lay between the germline ends. Germline V CDR1 and CDR2: LNHDA, SQIVND (reference sequence). Here the CDR3 reads CASSMLFRGDEQFF. As DNA, the CDR3 is TGTGCCAGTAGTATGCTGTTTAGAGGAGACGAGCAGTTCTTC.